The T cell receptor beta chain under discussion was sequenced for a study of blood T cell repertoires in COVID-19 (TCRdb year 2020). For the study in its entirety: Collaborator samples came from the United States, Italy and Spain and covered acute and convalescent phases of COVID-19. The prospective study material was composed of cDNA or gDNA derived from T cells, B-cell-depleted T cells, or PBMCs. Subjects who had been exposed to COVID-19, were actively infected with it, or had recovered from it provided the deeply sampled blood TCRbeta repertoires that made up the dataset. The repertoires were made available in a free public database intended to serve as a resource for research on the immune response to SARS-CoV-2. Samples came from the ongoing ImmuneRACE study (first 160 participants) plus 1,254 subjects from 6 global collaborators. Nearly every sample came with metadata listing a de-identified subject ID, COVID-19 status, age in years and sex. Where available, HLA class I and class II types were taken from metadata supplied by the sample provider and were not determined by assay-based typing.

TCRbeta CDR3 regions were amplified from genomic DNA by means of the immunoSEQ Assay, a bias-controlled multiplex PCR. The original pipeline was this. The number of nucleated cells in each sample was estimated from the amplification of reference gene primers within the assay. To quantify the absolute abundance of each unique TCRbeta CDR3 rearrangement, sequence reads were collapsed and filtered. For each sample, productive Simpson clonality was calculated as the square root of Simpson's diversity index over productive rearrangements. Entries here come from immuneACCESS through TCRdb and include only in-frame sequences with V and J called. Some clones fail to appear in such tables; in the studies checked, an unresolved V gene covers under half of the shortfall, and the cause of the remainder is unknown. V, J and clone size derive from that table, while D and trimming were established from the DNA sequence. The sample data list 300,000 to 500,000 clones, and approximately 91% of these were observed just once. Jointly, the top ten make up 2% to 2.5% of the sample.

Enrolling through a virtual design, the prospective study's participants ranged in age from roughly 18 to 100 years and lived across about two dozen United States geographic areas. In the prospective study, participants were assigned to cohorts based on the clinical history participants reported in a screening survey and a study questionnaire. In the prospective study, mobile phlebotomists collected whole blood, serum and a nasopharyngeal or oropharyngeal swab from each participant. Prospective study participants could optionally give additional blood draws and questionnaires over an approximately two-month period. Before DNA extraction, blood samples from the prospective study were shipped at room temperature or frozen. The CDR3 runs 16 residues from the cysteine to the phenylalanine. Only the CDR3 DNA stays, 48 bases, in frame from base 1. Trimming removed 5 bases from V and 2 bases from J, leaving 18 bases between the germline ends. The germline V gene (reference sequence) sets CDR1 to LNHNV and CDR2 to YYDKDF.

On this clone itself: Its antigen remains unidentified. No per-base quality is available; no much larger clone lies one base away.

The study at large found these results: The amount of clinical and demographic metadata varied by source and participant and was provided uncurated.

The chain is assembled from TRBV15 and TRBJ2-5; the D gene is perhaps TRBD2, on 5 matching bases. The receptor's source is a middle-aged woman with acute COVID-19. Specimen: PBMCs or T cells enriched from blood (not recorded which). The CDR3 corresponds to CATSRGRATGQETQYF. The DNA sequence follows: TGTGCCACCAGCCGGGGAAGAGCGACTGGACAAGAGACCCAGTACTTC.